This TCR beta chain was found in a study of T cells after yellow fever vaccination. Germline values: CDR1 MGHRA, CDR2 YSYEKL. V lost 0 bases, J lost 6 bases, and 9 bases lay in between. The CDR3 runs 14 residues. In regard to this clonotype: No antigen is known for it.

By 5'RACE template switching, TCR cDNA was produced, with a universal primer site and UMIs added in the process. MiXCR, applied by TCRdb to the 5' RACE reads, yields one record per CDR3 protein. The repertoire holds 120,000 or so distinct CDR3 sequences, with about 16% as singletons. Overall study findings and caveats: In FACS-sorted repertoires, abundant clonotypes from the bulk population could appear as contaminants. Among primary-vaccination clones, most reappeared after the booster, at almost 98% for CD4 and approximately 90% for CD8.

This TCR was recovered from a man younger than 30 who received the YFV17D yellow fever vaccine. The sequenced sample was CD8+ T cells sorted from PBMCs, obtained 5 days after the yellow fever booster vaccination. The chain carries TRBV4-1 and TRBJ1-5, with unresolved D. CDR3 sequence reads: CASSQDPSPQPQHF. CDR3 coding DNA: TGCGCCAGCAGCCAAGACCCCTCGCCTCAGCCCCAGCATTTT.